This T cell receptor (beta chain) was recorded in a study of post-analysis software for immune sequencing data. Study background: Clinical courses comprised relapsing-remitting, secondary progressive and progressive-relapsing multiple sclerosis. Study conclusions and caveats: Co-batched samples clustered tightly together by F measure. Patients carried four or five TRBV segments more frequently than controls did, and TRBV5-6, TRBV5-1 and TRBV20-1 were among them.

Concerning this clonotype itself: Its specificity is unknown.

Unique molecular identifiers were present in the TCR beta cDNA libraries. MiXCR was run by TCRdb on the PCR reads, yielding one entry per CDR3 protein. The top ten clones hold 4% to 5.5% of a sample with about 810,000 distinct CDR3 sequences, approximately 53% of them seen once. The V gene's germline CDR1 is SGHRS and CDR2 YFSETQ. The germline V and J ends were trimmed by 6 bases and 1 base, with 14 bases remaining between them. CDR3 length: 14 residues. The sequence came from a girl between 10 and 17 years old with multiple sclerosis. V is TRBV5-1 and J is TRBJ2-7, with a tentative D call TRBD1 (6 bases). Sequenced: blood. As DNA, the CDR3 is TGCGCCAGCAAGGATGCAGGACAGTCCTACGAGCAGTACTTC. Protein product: CASKDAGQSYEQYF.